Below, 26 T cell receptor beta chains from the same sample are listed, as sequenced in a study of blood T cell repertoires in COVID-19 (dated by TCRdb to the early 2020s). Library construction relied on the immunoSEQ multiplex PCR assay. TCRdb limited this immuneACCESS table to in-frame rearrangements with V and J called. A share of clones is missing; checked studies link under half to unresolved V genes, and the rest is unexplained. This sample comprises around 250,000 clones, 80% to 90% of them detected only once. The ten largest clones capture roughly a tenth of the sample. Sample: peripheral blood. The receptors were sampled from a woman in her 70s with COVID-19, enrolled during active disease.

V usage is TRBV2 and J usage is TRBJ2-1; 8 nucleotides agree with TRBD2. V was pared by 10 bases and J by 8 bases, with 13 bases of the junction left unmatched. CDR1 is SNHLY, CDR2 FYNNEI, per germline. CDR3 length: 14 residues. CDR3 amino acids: CATYLAGPRDEQFF. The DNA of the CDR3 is TGTGCCACGTACTTAGCGGGGCCCAGGGATGAGCAGTTCTTC.

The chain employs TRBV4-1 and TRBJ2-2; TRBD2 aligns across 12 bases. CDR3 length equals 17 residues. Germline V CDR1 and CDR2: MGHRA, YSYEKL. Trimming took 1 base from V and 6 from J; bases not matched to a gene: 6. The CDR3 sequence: CASSQGRASGRAGELFF. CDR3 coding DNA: TGCGCCAGCAGCCAAGGAAGGGCTAGCGGGAGGGCCGGGGAGCTGTTTTTT.

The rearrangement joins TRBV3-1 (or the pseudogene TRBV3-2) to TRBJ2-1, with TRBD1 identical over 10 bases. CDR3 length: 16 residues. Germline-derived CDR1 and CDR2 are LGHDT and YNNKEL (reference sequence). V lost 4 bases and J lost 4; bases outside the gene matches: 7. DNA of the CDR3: TGTGCCAGCAGCCGGAAGACAGGGGGCGCATACAATGAGCAGTTCTTC. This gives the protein CASSRKTGGAYNEQFF.

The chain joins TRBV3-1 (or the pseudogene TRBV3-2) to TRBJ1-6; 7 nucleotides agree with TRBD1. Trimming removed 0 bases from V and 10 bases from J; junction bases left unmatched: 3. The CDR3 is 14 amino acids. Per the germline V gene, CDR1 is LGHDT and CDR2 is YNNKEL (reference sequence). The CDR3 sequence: CASSQETGLSPLHF. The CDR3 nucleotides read TGTGCCAGCAGCCAAGAGACAGGGCTCTCACCCCTCCACTTT.

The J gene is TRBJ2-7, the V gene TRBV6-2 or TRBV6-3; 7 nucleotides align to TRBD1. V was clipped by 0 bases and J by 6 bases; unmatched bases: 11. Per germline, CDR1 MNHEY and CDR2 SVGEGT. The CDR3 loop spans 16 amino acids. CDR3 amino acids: CASSYSFSSRGSEQYF. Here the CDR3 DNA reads TGTGCCAGCAGTTACTCCTTCTCGTCCAGGGGGAGCGAGCAGTACTTC.

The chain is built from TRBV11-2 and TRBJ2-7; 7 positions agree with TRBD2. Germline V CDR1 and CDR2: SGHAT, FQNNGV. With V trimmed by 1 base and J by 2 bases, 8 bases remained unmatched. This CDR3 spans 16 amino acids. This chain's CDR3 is CASSLVRASGPYEQYF. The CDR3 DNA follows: TGTGCCAGCAGCTTAGTCAGGGCTAGCGGCCCCTACGAGCAGTACTTC.

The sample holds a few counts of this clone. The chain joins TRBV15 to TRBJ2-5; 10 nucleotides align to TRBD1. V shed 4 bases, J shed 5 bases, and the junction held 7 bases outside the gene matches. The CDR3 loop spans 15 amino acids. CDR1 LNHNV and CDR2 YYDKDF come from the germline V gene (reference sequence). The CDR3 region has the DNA TGTGCCACCAGCAAACGGACAGGGGGACCGGAGACCCAGTACTTC. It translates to CATSKRTGGPETQYF.

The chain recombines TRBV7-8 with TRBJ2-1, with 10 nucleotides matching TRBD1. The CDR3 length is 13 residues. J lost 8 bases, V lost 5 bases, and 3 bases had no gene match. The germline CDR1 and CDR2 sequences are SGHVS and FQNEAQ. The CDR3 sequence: CASSPDRGDEQFF. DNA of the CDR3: TGTGCCAGCAGCCCGGACAGGGGGGATGAGCAGTTCTTC.

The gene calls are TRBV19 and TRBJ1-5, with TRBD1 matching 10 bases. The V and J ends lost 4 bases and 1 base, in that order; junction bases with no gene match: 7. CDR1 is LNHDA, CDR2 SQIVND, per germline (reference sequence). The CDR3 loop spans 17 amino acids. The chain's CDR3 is CASSTRTGGLSNQPQHF. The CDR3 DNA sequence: TGTGCCAGTAGTACCCGGACAGGGGGACTGAGCAATCAGCCCCAGCATTTT.

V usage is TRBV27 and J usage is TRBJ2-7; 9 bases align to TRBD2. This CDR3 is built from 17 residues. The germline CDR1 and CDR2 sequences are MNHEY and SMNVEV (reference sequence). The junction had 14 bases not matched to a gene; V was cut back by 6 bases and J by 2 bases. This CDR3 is CASSTRLAASIPYEQYF. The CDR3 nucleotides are TGTGCCAGCAGCACGAGACTAGCGGCTTCCATTCCCTACGAGCAGTACTTC.

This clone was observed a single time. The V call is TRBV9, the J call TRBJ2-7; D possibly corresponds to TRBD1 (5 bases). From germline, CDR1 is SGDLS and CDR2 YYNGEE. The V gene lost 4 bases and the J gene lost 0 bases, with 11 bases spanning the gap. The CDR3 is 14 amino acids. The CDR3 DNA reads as TGTGCCAGCAGCATCGACAGAAACTCCTACGAGCAGTACTTC. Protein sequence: CASSIDRNSYEQYF. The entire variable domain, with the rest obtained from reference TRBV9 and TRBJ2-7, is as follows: DSGVTQTPKHLITATGQRVTLRCSPRSGDLSVYWYQQSLDQGLQFLIQYYNGEERAKGNILERFSAQQFPDLHSELNLSSLELGDSALYFCASSIDRNSYEQYFGPGTRLTVT.

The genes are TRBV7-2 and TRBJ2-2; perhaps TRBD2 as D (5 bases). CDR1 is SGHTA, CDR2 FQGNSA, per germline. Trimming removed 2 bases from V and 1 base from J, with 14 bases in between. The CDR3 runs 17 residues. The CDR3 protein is CASSLSGSSLNTGELFF. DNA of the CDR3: TGTGCCAGCAGCTTATCGGGAAGCAGTTTGAACACCGGGGAGCTGTTTTTT.

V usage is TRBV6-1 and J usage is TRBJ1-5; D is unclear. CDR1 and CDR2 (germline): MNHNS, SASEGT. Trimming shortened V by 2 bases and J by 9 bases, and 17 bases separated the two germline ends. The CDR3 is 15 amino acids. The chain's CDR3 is CASSELRRNRTPQHF. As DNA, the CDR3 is TGTGCCAGCAGTGAATTGAGGCGGAACCGTACGCCCCAGCATTTT.

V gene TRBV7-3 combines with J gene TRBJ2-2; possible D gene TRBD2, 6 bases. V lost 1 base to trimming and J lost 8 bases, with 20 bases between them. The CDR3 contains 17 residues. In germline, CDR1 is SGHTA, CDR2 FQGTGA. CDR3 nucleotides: TGTGCCAGCAGCTTAAGTGGTGATAGCGGAGGCCAAGGGGAGCTGTTTTTT. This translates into CASSLSGDSGGQGELFF.

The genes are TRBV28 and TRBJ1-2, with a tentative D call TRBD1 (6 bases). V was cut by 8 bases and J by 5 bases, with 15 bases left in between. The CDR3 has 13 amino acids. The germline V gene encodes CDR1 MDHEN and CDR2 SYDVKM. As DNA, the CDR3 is TGTGCCAGCCGGACAGTGCAGGTATATGGCTACACCTTC. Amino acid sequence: CASRTVQVYGYTF.

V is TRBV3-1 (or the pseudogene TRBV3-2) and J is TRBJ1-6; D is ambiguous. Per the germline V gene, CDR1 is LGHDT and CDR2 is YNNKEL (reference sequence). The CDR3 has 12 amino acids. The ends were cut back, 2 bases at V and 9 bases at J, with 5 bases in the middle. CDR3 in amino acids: CASSQQSSPLHF. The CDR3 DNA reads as TGTGCCAGCAGCCAACAGTCTTCACCCCTCCACTTT.

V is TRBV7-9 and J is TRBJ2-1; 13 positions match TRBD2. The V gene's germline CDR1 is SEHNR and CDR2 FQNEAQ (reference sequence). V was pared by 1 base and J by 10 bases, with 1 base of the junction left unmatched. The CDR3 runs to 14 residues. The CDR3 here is CASSLVGLAGEQFF. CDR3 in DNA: TGTGCCAGCAGCTTAGTGGGACTAGCGGGAGAGCAGTTCTTC.

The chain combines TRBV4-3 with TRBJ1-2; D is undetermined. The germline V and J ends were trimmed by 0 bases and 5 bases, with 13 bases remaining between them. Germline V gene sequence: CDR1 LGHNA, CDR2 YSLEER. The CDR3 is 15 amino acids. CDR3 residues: CASSQDSPGGYGYTF. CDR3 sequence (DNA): TGCGCCAGCAGCCAAGATAGCCCGGGTGGGTATGGCTACACCTTC.

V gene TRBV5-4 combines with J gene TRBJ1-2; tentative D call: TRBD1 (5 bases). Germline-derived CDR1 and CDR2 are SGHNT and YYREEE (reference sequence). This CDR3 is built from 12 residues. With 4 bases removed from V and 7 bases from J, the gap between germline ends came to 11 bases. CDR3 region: CASSIRVSGYTF. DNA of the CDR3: TGTGCCAGCAGCATCAGGGTATCTGGCTACACCTTC.

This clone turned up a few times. CDR3 in amino acids: CASSARDRVSSPLHF. The CDR3, as DNA: TGTGCCAGCAGTGCCCGGGACAGGGTCAGTTCACCCCTCCACTTT. This chain connects TRBV2 to TRBJ1-6, with 9 bases aligning to TRBD1. The CDR3 covers 15 residues. Trimming took 4 bases from V and 9 from J; bases not matched to a gene: 7. Germline CDR1 and CDR2: SNHLY and FYNNEI.

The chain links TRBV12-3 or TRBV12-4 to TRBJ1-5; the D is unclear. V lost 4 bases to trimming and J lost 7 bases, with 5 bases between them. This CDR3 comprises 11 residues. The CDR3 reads CASSSGQPQHF. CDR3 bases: TGTGCCAGCAGTTCGGGGCAGCCCCAGCATTTT.

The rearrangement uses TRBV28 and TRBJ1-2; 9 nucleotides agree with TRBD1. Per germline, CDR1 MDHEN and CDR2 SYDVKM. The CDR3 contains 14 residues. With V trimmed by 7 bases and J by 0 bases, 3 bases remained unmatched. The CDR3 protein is CASIRTGANYGYTF. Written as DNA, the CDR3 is TGTGCCAGCATCCGGACAGGGGCTAACTATGGCTACACCTTC.

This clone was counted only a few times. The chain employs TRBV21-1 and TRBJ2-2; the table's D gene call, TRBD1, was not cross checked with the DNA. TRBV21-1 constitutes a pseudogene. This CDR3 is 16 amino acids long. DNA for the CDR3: TGTGCCAGCAGCAAAAAAAAACAGGGGGCGACCGGGGAGCTGTTTTTT. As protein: CASSKKKQGATGELFF.

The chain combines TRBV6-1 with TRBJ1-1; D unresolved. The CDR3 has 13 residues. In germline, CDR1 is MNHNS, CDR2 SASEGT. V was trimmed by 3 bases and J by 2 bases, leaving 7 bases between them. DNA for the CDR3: TGTGCCAGCAGTGACCACTATAACACTGAAGCTTTCTTT. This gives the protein CASSDHYNTEAFF.

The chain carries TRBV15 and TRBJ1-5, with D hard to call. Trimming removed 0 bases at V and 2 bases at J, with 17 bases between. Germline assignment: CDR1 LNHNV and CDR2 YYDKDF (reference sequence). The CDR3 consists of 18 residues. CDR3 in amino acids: CATSRDLFRGKRNQPQHF. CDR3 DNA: TGTGCCACCAGCAGAGATCTTTTTAGAGGGAAACGCAATCAGCCCCAGCATTTT.

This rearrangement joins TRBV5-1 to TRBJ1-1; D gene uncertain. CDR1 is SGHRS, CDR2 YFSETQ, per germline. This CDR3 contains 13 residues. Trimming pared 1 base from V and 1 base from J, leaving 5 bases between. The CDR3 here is CASSLSPNTEAFF. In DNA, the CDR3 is TGCGCCAGCAGCTTGAGCCCGAACACTGAAGCTTTCTTT.